The 17 T cell receptor beta chains below come from one sample, sequenced in a study of T cells in Graves' hyperthyroidism and ophthalmopathy. The CDR3 regions of TCR beta were amplified from RNA transcripts. HTBI primers were the set used in a first-round RT-PCR of the TCR CDR3. TCRdb analysed the multiplex PCR reads with MiXCR anew, one entry per CDR3 protein. There are about 520,000 distinct CDR3 sequences in the sample; around a quarter occur only once, and 11% lies in the top ten. Sequencing used blood. All receptors come from a woman in her 30s with Graves' ophthalmopathy.

The J gene is TRBJ2-4, the V gene TRBV30; 10 positions agree with TRBD2. The CDR3 is 13 residues long. The trim removed 3 bases at V and 10 bases at J, leaving 6 bases unmatched. Germline V gene data show CDR1 as GTSNPN and CDR2 as SVGIG (reference sequence). This chain's CDR3 is CAWRLAGGSIQYF. CDR3 nucleotide sequence: TGTGCCTGGAGATTAGCGGGGGGTTCAATTCAGTACTTC.

This clonotype came up many times. The rearrangement links TRBV6-1 to TRBJ1-3, with a tentative D call TRBD1 (5 bases). V gave up 3 bases and J gave up 0 bases, with 12 bases separating them. Germline V gene sequence: CDR1 MNHNS, CDR2 SASEGT. CDR3 length: 16 amino acids. The CDR3 region has the DNA TGTGCCAGCAGTGAGGAAACAGGAACCTCTGGAAACACCATATATTTT. As protein: CASSEETGTSGNTIYF.

In its sample, this clonotype was seen many times. The genes are TRBV5-1 and TRBJ1-2; D is ambiguous. Trimming pared 4 bases from V and 8 bases from J, leaving 18 bases between. The germline V gene has CDR1 SGHRS and CDR2 YFSETQ. This CDR3 is built from 14 residues. This CDR3 is CASSALASRAGYTF. The CDR3 DNA sequence: TGCGCCAGCAGCGCCTTGGCCTCCAGAGCCGGCTACACCTTC. The complete variable domain, with remaining parts taken from reference TRBV5-1 and TRBJ1-2, reads KAGVTQTPRYLIKTRGQQVTLSCSPISGHRSVSWYQQTPGQGLQFLFEYFSETQRNKGNFPGRFSGRQFSNSRSEMNVSTLELGDSALYLCASSALASRAGYTFGSGTRLTVV.

In its sample, this clonotype was seen many times. CDR3 amino acids: CASSQVGGIETQYF. In DNA, the CDR3 is TGTGCCAGCAGCCAAGTCGGCGGGATAGAGACCCAGTACTTC. V usage is TRBV14 and J usage is TRBJ2-5; perhaps TRBD2 as D (6 bases). Trimming left V 1 base short and J 4 bases short, with 10 bases between. This CDR3 contains 14 residues. Germline V CDR1 and CDR2: SGHDN, FVKESK. Filled out from reference TRBV14 and TRBJ2-5, the complete variable domain reads EAGVTQFPSHSVIEKGQTVTLRCDPISGHDNLYWYRRVMGKEIKFLLHFVKESKQDESGMPNNRFLAERTGGTYSTLKVQPAELEDSGVYFCASSQVGGIETQYFGPGTRLLVL.

This clonotype was observed a few times. The V gene is TRBV6-2 or TRBV6-3, the J gene TRBJ2-6, with D possibly being TRBD1 or TRBD2 (5 bases each). The V gene lost 6 bases and the J gene lost 10 bases, with 13 bases spanning the gap. CDR1 and CDR2 (germline): MNHEY, SVGEGT. The CDR3 is made up of 13 amino acids. This CDR3 reads CASSPGTINVLTF. The CDR3 coding sequence is TGTGCCAGCAGCCCCGGGACGATAAACGTCCTGACTTTC.

The genes are TRBV6-5 and TRBJ2-7, with 8 bases identical to TRBD1. The CDR3 is made up of 14 amino acids. V shed 7 bases and J 4 bases; nucleotides not matched to a gene: 9. Germline V gene sequence: CDR1 MNHEY, CDR2 SVGAGI. CDR3 bases: TGTGCCAGCATTTCCCTCCAGGGGGCTTACGAGCAGTACTTC. It yields the protein CASISLQGAYEQYF.

This clonotype appeared many times. The chain carries TRBV7-2 and TRBJ2-7; 10 nucleotides match TRBD1. Germline V gene data show CDR1 as SGHTA and CDR2 as FQGNSA. The CDR3 consists of 15 residues. With 7 bases clipped from V and 7 bases from J, the junction kept 13 bases outside the gene matches. CDR3: CASTNGGTGVIEQYF. DNA for the CDR3: TGTGCCAGCACCAATGGGGGGACAGGGGTTATAGAGCAGTACTTC.

This clonotype was counted only a few times. This rearrangement joins TRBV20-1 to TRBJ2-5, with a tentative D call TRBD1 (5 bases). Trimming shortened V by 6 bases and J by 4 bases, and 21 bases separated the two germline ends. Per the germline V gene, CDR1 is DFQATT and CDR2 is SNEGSKA (reference sequence). There are 15 residues in the CDR3. CDR3 DNA: TGCAGTGCCCGGAAGGGGCAGCACGGTCGAGAGACCCAGTACTTC. Protein: CSARKGQHGRETQYF.

The J gene is TRBJ1-3, the V gene TRBV19; D unclear. The germline V gene encodes CDR1 LNHDA and CDR2 SQIVND (reference sequence). This CDR3 contains 12 residues. V lost 3 bases and J lost 4, with 4 bases in between. The CDR3 DNA sequence: TGTGCCAGTAGTATCCAGGGAAACACCATATATTTT. This gives the protein CASSIQGNTIYF.

This sequence joins TRBV7-3 and TRBJ2-2; TRBD2 aligns across 9 bases. The CDR3 loop spans 14 amino acids. The germline gives CDR1 SGHTA, CDR2 FQGTGA. With 2 bases clipped from V and 5 bases from J, the junction kept 0 bases outside the gene matches. The CDR3 spells CASSLGLATGELFF. As DNA, the CDR3 is TGTGCCAGCAGCTTAGGACTAGCGACCGGGGAGCTGTTTTTT.

Regarding this clonotype: This may be a read error, as it is one base from a much larger clone. The V and J genes are TRBV27 and TRBJ2-7; maybe TRBD2 (6 bases). CDR1 MNHEY and CDR2 SMNVEV come from the germline V gene (reference sequence). The CDR3 sequence is 15 residues long. The DNA of the CDR3 is TGTGCCAGCAGTTCTCCGGGGGAATCCATCCACGAGCGGTACTTC. Its translation: CASSSPGESIHERYF.

The chain recombines TRBV7-9 with TRBJ2-7; 9 positions match TRBD2. Unmatched junction bases numbered 8, after V lost 7 bases and J lost 4 bases. The germline gives CDR1 SEHNR, CDR2 FQNEAQ (reference sequence). This CDR3 spans 14 amino acids. The CDR3 region is CASTYSGGGYEQYF. The CDR3 bases are TGTGCCAGCACTTATAGCGGGGGCGGGTACGAGCAGTACTTC.

This clonotype was seen a few times. The chain is built from TRBV27 and TRBJ1-5; possibly TRBD1 for D (6 bases). Trimming took 0 bases from V and 2 from J, leaving 14 bases between them. This CDR3 spans 17 amino acids. From germline, CDR1 is MNHEY and CDR2 SMNVEV (reference sequence). This chain's CDR3 is CASSLSMGGIGNQPQHF. DNA for the CDR3: TGTGCCAGCAGTTTATCGATGGGGGGCATCGGCAATCAGCCCCAGCATTTT.

This clonotype was counted at least ten times. Without the conserved terminal phenylalanine or tryptophan, this CDR3 likely stems from a read error. The V and J genes are TRBV10-3 and TRBJ2-7, with D uncertain. V was shortened by 1 base and J by 0 bases, with 7 bases between the two germline ends. Germline values: CDR1 ENHRY, CDR2 SYGVKD. CDR3 length: 14 residues. CDR3 in amino acids: CAISELRDSYEQYL. CDR3 coding DNA: TGTGCCATCAGTGAGTTGCGCGACTCCTACGAGCAGTACCTC.

This clonotype was counted at least ten times. CDR3 sequence: CASSNLEYQPQHF. DNA of the CDR3: TGTGCCAGTAGTAACCTGGAGTATCAGCCCCAGCATTTT. The J gene is TRBJ1-5, the V gene TRBV19; D unresolved. Germline assignment: CDR1 LNHDA and CDR2 SQIVND (reference sequence). The CDR3 covers 13 residues. V gave up 4 bases and J gave up 5 bases, with 9 bases separating them.

This clonotype was recorded many times. This sequence joins TRBV27 and TRBJ2-7, with no clear D. The CDR3 has 15 amino acids. Germline V gene sequence: CDR1 MNHEY, CDR2 SMNVEV (reference sequence). The germline V and J ends were trimmed by 2 bases and 1 base, with 12 bases remaining between them. CDR3: CASSLRPEQSYEQYF. CDR3 DNA: TGTGCCAGCAGTTTAAGGCCCGAGCAATCCTACGAGCAGTACTTC.

The V call is TRBV15, the J call TRBJ2-5; 8 bases align to TRBD2. The CDR3 has 18 amino acids. Germline values: CDR1 LNHNV, CDR2 YYDKDF (reference sequence). V lost 0 bases to trimming and J lost 5 bases; unmatched junction nucleotides: 14. CDR3 sequence reads: CATSRDPTSGSFRETQYF. CDR3 DNA: TGTGCCACCAGCAGAGATCCCACTAGCGGCAGTTTTCGGGAGACCCAGTACTTC.